The TCR beta chain described here comes from a study of cytomegalovirus exposure and HLA in healthy donors. PCR amplification relied on 60 Vbeta primers (plus 13 Jbeta primers). Clones were read by immunoSEQ multiplex PCR, and TCRdb kept only the in-frame ones, dropping some. This table holds approximately 110,000 clones, less than 20% found once. The length of the CDR3 is 15 residues. CDR1 is SQVTM, CDR2 ANQGSEA, per germline. The ends were cut back, 4 bases at V and 0 bases at J, with 15 bases in the middle. V and J are TRBV29-1 and TRBJ1-1; tentatively, D is TRBD1 (6 bases). The sequencing sample was made of PBMCs. This clonotype originated in a woman aged 18-29 years in good health and CMV-seronegative. In DNA, the CDR3 is TGCAGCGTTGTGGGGGGGCGAAAATTGAACACTGAAGCTTTCTTT. Its translation: CSVVGGRKLNTEAFF.